Listed here are 25 T cell receptor beta chains from one sample, sequenced in a study of molecular identifiers for immune sequencing clone quantification. Each CDR3 protein is one row after TCRdb ran MiXCR on the PCR reads. The sample has around 470,000 distinct CDR3 sequences; around 23% are singletons. Sequencing was done on a sample of naive CD8+ T cells from blood, with Jurkat cell RNA spiked in. Subset noted: FACS-sorted CD8+CD4-CCR7+CD45RA+ naive T cells. These receptors all come from a human donor in good health. Some libraries in this study had Jurkat cell RNA spiked in.

This clonotype came up many times. The CDR3 nucleotides read TGTGCCAGCAGTTTGGACAGGGGGCTAGGGCAGCCCCAGCATTTT. Its translation is CASSLDRGLGQPQHF. The rearrangement links TRBV12-3 or TRBV12-4 to TRBJ1-5, with TRBD1 identical over 11 bases. After removal of 3 bases from V and 7 bases from J, the junction contained 5 bases not matched to a gene. The CDR3 sequence is 15 residues long.

This sequence joins TRBV7-3 and TRBJ2-1, with TRBD1 as a possible D gene (5 bases). V lost 2 bases and J lost 9, with 8 bases in between. This CDR3 comprises 12 residues. CDR1 SGHTA and CDR2 FQGTGA come from the germline V gene. The CDR3 region is CASSLDRREQFF. The DNA of the CDR3 is TGTGCCAGCAGCTTAGACAGACGTGAGCAGTTCTTC.

In its sample, this clonotype was seen many times. The V and J genes are TRBV7-6 and TRBJ1-1; D is possibly TRBD1 (5 bases). CDR1 is SGHVS, CDR2 FNYEAQ, per germline. Trimming removed 1 base from V and 7 bases from J, with 16 bases in between. The CDR3 runs to 15 residues. CDR3 in DNA: TGTGCCAGCAGCTTAGAGCCGGGACGGGAGTTTGAAGCTTTCTTT. Translating gives CASSLEPGREFEAFF.

On this clonotype itself: This may stem from a read error, because a much larger clone lies one nucleotide away. The gene calls are TRBV6-1 and TRBJ1-5; D may be TRBD1 (6 bases). Trimming shortened V by 6 bases and J by 8 bases, and 17 bases separated the two germline ends. The CDR3 consists of 14 residues. Per germline, CDR1 MNHNS and CDR2 SASEGT. CDR3 residues: CASRKYRATEPQHF. In DNA form, the CDR3 reads TGTGCCAGCAGGAAATACAGGGCGACGGAGCCCCAGCATTTT.

This clonotype was seen a few times. The junction departs from germline at one end; a sequencing error may be responsible. The V and J genes are TRBV7-6 and TRBJ2-5, with unresolved D. This CDR3 spans 14 amino acids. The germline CDR1 and CDR2 sequences are SGHVS and FNYEAQ. CDR3 sequence (DNA): TGTGGCAGCAGCTTAGCCTGGCAGAAAGAGACCCAGTACTTC. Its translation: CGSSLAWQKETQYF.

V is TRBV7-9 and J is TRBJ1-3; D is perhaps TRBD1 (5 bases). Germline V gene lookup returns CDR1 SEHNR and CDR2 FQNEAQ (reference sequence). The CDR3 is made up of 13 amino acids. V was shortened by 7 bases and J by 4 bases, with 11 bases between the two germline ends. CDR3 sequence reads: CASTGGRGNTIYF. CDR3 bases: TGTGCCAGCACCGGGGGGAGAGGAAACACCATATATTTT. Full variable domain (rest looked up from reference TRBV7-9 and TRBJ1-3): DTGVSQNPRHKITKRGQNVTFRCDPISEHNRLYWYRQTLGQGPEFLTYFQNEAQLEKSRLLSDRFSAERPKGSFSTLEIQRTEQGDSAMYLCASTGGRGNTIYFGEGSWLTVV.

V is TRBV27 and J is TRBJ2-7; 11 bases fit TRBD2. CDR1 is MNHEY and CDR2 is SMNVEV in the germline V gene (reference sequence). The CDR3 has 14 amino acids. V was pared by 6 bases and J by 4 bases, with 5 bases of the junction left unmatched. The DNA of the CDR3 is TGTGCCAGCAGGCTAGCGGGAGGTTTGTACGAGCAGTACTTC. It yields the protein CASRLAGGLYEQYF.

The chain recombines TRBV30 with TRBJ1-1, with D perhaps TRBD1 (5 bases). The V gene lost 0 bases and the J gene lost 6 bases, with 14 bases spanning the gap. The CDR3 extends over 14 amino acids. CDR1 GTSNPN and CDR2 SVGIG come from the germline V gene (reference sequence). CDR3 sequence: CAWSVLRGPAEAFF. The CDR3 nucleotides read TGTGCCTGGAGTGTACTTAGGGGTCCGGCTGAAGCTTTCTTT.

The chain has TRBV9 and TRBJ2-6; D may correspond to TRBD1 or TRBD2 (5 bases each). The CDR3 is 15 amino acids. The V gene lost 6 bases and the J gene lost 0 bases, with 10 bases spanning the gap. CDR1 is SGDLS, CDR2 YYNGEE, per germline. CDR3 region: CASTGRSSGANVLTF. As DNA, the CDR3 is TGTGCCAGCACGGGGCGGAGCTCTGGGGCCAACGTCCTGACTTTC.

The V gene is TRBV12-3 or TRBV12-4, the J gene TRBJ2-7, with D unclear. The CDR3 length is 11 residues. V was trimmed by 3 bases and J by 7 bases, leaving 7 bases between them. CDR3 DNA: TGTGCCAGCAGTTTCCGGCAGGAGCAGTACTTC. Residues: CASSFRQEQYF.

This clonotype was counted between two and nine times. The V call is TRBV7-9, the J call TRBJ2-7; D perhaps matches TRBD2 (5 bases). CDR1 and CDR2 from the germline V gene are SEHNR and FQNEAQ (reference sequence). The ends were cut back, 5 bases at V and 3 bases at J, with 14 bases in the middle. The CDR3 covers 14 residues. The CDR3 DNA follows: TGTGCCAGCAGCCCCCGGGATCCAAACTACGAGCAGTACTTC. Its protein is CASSPRDPNYEQYF.

The chain joins TRBV29-1 to TRBJ2-1, with D possibly matching TRBD1 (5 bases). The V and J ends lost 7 bases and 4 bases respectively, with 17 bases between them. The CDR3 is 14 amino acids. The germline CDR1 and CDR2 sequences are SQVTM and ANQGSEA. CDR3 amino acids: CSERTPNMYNEQFF. CDR3 DNA: TGCAGCGAAAGGACACCTAACATGTACAATGAGCAGTTCTTC.

The chain uses TRBV5-4 and TRBJ1-1; tentative D call: TRBD1 (5 bases). The germline gives CDR1 SGHNT, CDR2 YYREEE (reference sequence). V was shortened by 9 bases and J by 3 bases, with 21 bases between the two germline ends. This CDR3 has 15 amino acids. The CDR3 DNA follows: TGTGCCATTCTTCAGGGAGGGTCTAGGGACACTGAAGCTTTCTTT. Its protein is CAILQGGSRDTEAFF.

This rearrangement joins TRBV20-1 to TRBJ2-2; D may be TRBD1 (8 bases). This CDR3 region has 13 residues. The V gene's germline CDR1 is DFQATT and CDR2 SNEGSKA (reference sequence). Trimming removed 6 bases from V and 9 bases from J, with 17 bases in between. Here the CDR3 DNA reads TGCAGTGCCATGGACAGGGAGGGCAGGGAGCTGTTTTTT. This sequence encodes CSAMDREGRELFF.

This chain connects TRBV4-3 to TRBJ1-5; the D gene is possibly TRBD1 (5 bases). V gave up 4 bases and J gave up 7 bases, with 14 bases separating them. This CDR3 is built from 14 residues. CDR1 is LGHNA, CDR2 YSLEER, per germline. The DNA of the CDR3 is TGCGCCAGCAGCCCGTCCGTGGGGGGGCAGCCCCAGCATTTT. It translates to CASSPSVGGQPQHF.

This clonotype has ten or more counts. The CDR3 DNA sequence: TGTGCTAGTGGTTTGTACCCCGGGACAGCCAACTATAATTCACCCCTCCACTTT. Amino acid sequence: CASGLYPGTANYNSPLHF. The V gene is TRBV12-5, the J gene TRBJ1-6; 7 bases are shared with TRBD1. Germline V lookup: CDR1 LGHNT, CDR2 FRNRAP. This CDR3 has 18 residues. V trimming: 2 bases; J trimming: 3 bases; junction bases outside the gene matches: 10. Together with reference TRBV12-5 and TRBJ1-6, the CDR3 gives the full variable domain: DARVTQTPRHKVTEMGQEVTMRCQPILGHNTVFWYRQTMMQGLELLAYFRNRAPLDDSGMPKDRFSAEMPDATLATLKIQPSEPRDSAVYFCASGLYPGTANYNSPLHFGNGTRLTVT.

There are many counts of this clonotype. The chain links TRBV7-2 to TRBJ2-5; 8 bases match TRBD2. Germline V gene lookup returns CDR1 SGHTA and CDR2 FQGNSA. J gave up 4 bases and V 5 bases, and 18 bases lay outside the gene matches. This CDR3 has 18 amino acids. CDR3 in amino acids: CASSPPLTFGGAGETQYF. CDR3 DNA sequence: TGTGCCAGCAGCCCTCCGCTTACCTTCGGGGGGGCTGGAGAGACCCAGTACTTC.

In DNA form, the CDR3 reads TGTGCCATCAGCGATGCCTTGGGGGCAGGGAAGGATGAAAAACTGTTTTTT. It translates to CAISDALGAGKDEKLFF. The chain employs TRBV10-3 and TRBJ1-4, with D perhaps matching TRBD1 (6 bases). Per the germline V gene, CDR1 is ENHRY and CDR2 is SYGVKD. The CDR3 has 17 amino acids. V was pared by 6 bases and J by 6 bases, with 23 bases between.

On this clonotype: This is likely a read error, given that the CDR3 carries no conserved phenylalanine or tryptophan at its end. V gene TRBV6-5 combines with J gene TRBJ1-4, with D possibly TRBD1 on 5 matching bases. Germline V CDR1 and CDR2: MNHEY, SVGAGI. The length of the CDR3 is 14 residues. The ends were cut back, 8 bases at V and 6 bases at J, with 16 bases in the middle. CDR3 protein: CASGPSGGYEKLFL. The CDR3 bases are TGTGCCAGCGGCCCATCCGGGGGTTATGAAAAACTGTTTCTT.

Only a few counts were recorded for this clonotype. J is TRBJ2-2 and V is TRBV7-6; D is tentatively TRBD1 or TRBD2 (5 bases each). There are 15 residues in the CDR3. The V and J ends lost 6 bases and 3 bases respectively, with 14 bases between them. Germline CDR1 and CDR2: SGHVS and FNYEAQ. The CDR3 nucleotides are TGTGCCAGCAGGTACCGGGACGAGGACACCGGGGAGCTGTTTTTT. Its translation is CASRYRDEDTGELFF.

A few counts support this clonotype. The chain combines TRBV7-8 with TRBJ2-2; TRBD1 matches at 9 bases. The V and J ends lost 5 bases and 7 bases, in that order; junction bases with no gene match: 8. The CDR3 runs 15 residues. Germline values: CDR1 SGHVS, CDR2 FQNEAQ. CDR3 protein: CASSKGTGLSGELFF. Here the CDR3 DNA reads TGTGCCAGCAGCAAGGGGACAGGGTTGAGCGGGGAGCTGTTTTTT.

This clonotype turned up a few times. The chain links TRBV28 to TRBJ1-2, with 10 bases matching TRBD1. The CDR3 totals 16 residues. Germline V gene lookup returns CDR1 MDHEN and CDR2 SYDVKM. V lost 6 bases to trimming and J lost 2 bases; unmatched junction nucleotides: 9. CDR3 region: CASSPHDRGRNYGYTF. CDR3 nucleotides: TGTGCCAGCAGCCCTCACGACAGGGGGCGCAACTATGGCTACACCTTC.

The chain recombines TRBV11-1 with TRBJ2-7, with 13 bases aligning to TRBD2. Per the germline V gene, CDR1 is SGHAT and CDR2 is FQDESV (reference sequence). With 5 bases clipped from V and 2 bases from J, the junction kept 12 bases outside the gene matches. CDR3 length: 18 amino acids. The CDR3 reads CASSLRTSGSSYAYEQYF. The CDR3 coding sequence is TGTGCCAGCAGCCTAAGGACTAGCGGGAGTAGCTATGCCTACGAGCAGTACTTC.

As concerns this clonotype: The junction departs from germline at one end; a sequencing error may be responsible. Here the CDR3 reads CASSRNREVNTETFF. The CDR3 DNA follows: TGTGCCAGCAGTAGGAACAGGGAAGTGAACACTGAAACTTTCTTT. This chain joins TRBV6-2 or TRBV6-3 and TRBJ1-1; TRBD1 might be the D (6 bases). CDR1 is MNHEY, CDR2 SVGEGT, per germline. The CDR3 extends over 15 amino acids.

The gene calls are TRBV12-3 or TRBV12-4 and TRBJ1-5, with D unresolved. V gave up 3 bases and J gave up 0 bases, with 9 bases separating them. The CDR3 sequence is 15 residues long. In DNA, the CDR3 is TGTGCCAGCAGTTTTTTTAAGGGTAGCAATCAGCCCCAGCATTTT. It specifies CASSFFKGSNQPQHF.